The source of this TCR beta chain is a study of blood T cell repertoires in COVID-19. Study-level background: COVID-19 samples, acute and convalescent, were from the United States, Italy and Spain.

V gave up 6 bases and J gave up 1 base, with 18 bases separating them. The CDR3 has 16 amino acids. CDR1 MNHEY and CDR2 SVGEGT come from the germline V gene. Self-reported history from a screening survey and questionnaire set each donor's cohort. As originally analysed: Amplified reference gene primers provided the basis for estimating nucleated cell counts. Clones were read by immunoSEQ multiplex PCR, and TCRdb kept only the in-frame ones, dropping some. That table furnishes V, J and clone size, whereas the DNA furnished D and trimming. This sample has 300,000 to 500,000 clones, with 70% to 90% found just once.

Sequencing was carried out using PBMCs or T cells enriched from blood (not recorded which). The sequence derives from a woman in her thirties with acute COVID-19. This rearrangement joins TRBV6-2 or TRBV6-3 to TRBJ1-1; a possible D gene is TRBD1 (5 bases). The CDR3 here is CASSPLGRGANTEAFF. In DNA, the CDR3 is TGTGCCAGCAGCCCTCTCGGAAGGGGCGCGAACACTGAAGCTTTCTTT.